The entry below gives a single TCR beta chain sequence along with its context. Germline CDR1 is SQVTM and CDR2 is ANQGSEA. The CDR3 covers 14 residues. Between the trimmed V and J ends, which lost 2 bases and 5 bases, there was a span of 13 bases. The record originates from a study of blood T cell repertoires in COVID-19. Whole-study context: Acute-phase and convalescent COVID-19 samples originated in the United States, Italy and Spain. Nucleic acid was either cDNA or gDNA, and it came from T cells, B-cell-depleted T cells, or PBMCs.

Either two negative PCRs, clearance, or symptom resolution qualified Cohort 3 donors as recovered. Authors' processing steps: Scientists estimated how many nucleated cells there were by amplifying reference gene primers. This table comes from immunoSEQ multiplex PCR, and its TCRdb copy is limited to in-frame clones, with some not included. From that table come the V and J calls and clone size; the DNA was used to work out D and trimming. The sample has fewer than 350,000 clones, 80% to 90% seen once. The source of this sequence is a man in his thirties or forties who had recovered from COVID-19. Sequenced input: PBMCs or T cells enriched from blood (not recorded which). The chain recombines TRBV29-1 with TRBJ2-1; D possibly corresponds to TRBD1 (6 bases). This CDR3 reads CSVEQQGIHNEQFF. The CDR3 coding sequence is TGCAGCGTTGAACAACAGGGTATTCACAATGAGCAGTTCTTC.